Below, one T cell receptor (beta chain) is given with its context. Its target is unknown. Data came from immunoSEQ multiplex PCR; TCRdb stores just in-frame clones and leaves some out. The top ten clones hold more than 1.5% of a sample with around 1.9 million clones, approximately 94% of them seen once. The sample comes from a study of shared clonotypes between healthy human individuals. Study-wide results and caveats: The rarefaction results pointed to incomplete sorted-subset sequencing despite large depth. The study found roughly 5% of naive CD4 clonotypes shared across a few donors. Enrolling few donors narrowed the genetic and exposure-history diversity that was represented.

Naive CD8 cells comprised CD45RO-negative, CCR7-positively selected cells, excluding terminally differentiated effector memory CD45RA+ cells. The germline V gene has CDR1 MNHEY and CDR2 SMNVEV (reference sequence). This CDR3 has 14 amino acids. Trimming shortened V by 6 bases and J by 7 bases, and 18 bases separated the two germline ends. Sequencing was done on a sample of naive CD8+ T cells from PBMCs. The receptor was isolated from a man between 18 and 29 years old in good health. Some clones in this sample may be carry-over from other donors' samples. The chain joins TRBV27 to TRBJ1-2, with D perhaps TRBD1 (6 bases). The CDR3 loop is CASRPPGGRSGYTF. DNA of the CDR3: TGTGCCAGCAGGCCCCCGGGGGGCCGGTCTGGCTACACCTTC.